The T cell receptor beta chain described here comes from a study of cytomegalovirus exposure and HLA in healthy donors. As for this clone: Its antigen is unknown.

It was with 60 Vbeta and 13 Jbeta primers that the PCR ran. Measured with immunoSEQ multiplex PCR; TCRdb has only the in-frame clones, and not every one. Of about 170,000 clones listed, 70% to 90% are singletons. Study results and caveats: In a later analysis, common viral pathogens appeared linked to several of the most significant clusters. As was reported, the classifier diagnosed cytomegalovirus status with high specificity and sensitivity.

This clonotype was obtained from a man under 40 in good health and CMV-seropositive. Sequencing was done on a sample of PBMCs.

CDR3 loop: CASSIGTGGISTDTQYF. Written as DNA, the CDR3 is TGTGCCAGTAGTATCGGGACAGGGGGCATAAGCACAGATACGCAGTATTTT. The chain is built from TRBV19 and TRBJ2-3; TRBD1 matches at 12 bases. CDR1 and CDR2 (germline): LNHDA, SQIVND (reference sequence). The CDR3 consists of 17 residues. V lost 3 bases, J lost 0 bases, and 4 bases stayed unmatched.